The 22 T cell receptor beta chains reported below all come from one sample, sequenced in a study of cytomegalovirus exposure and HLA in healthy donors (dated by TCRdb to between 2016 and 2019). Library creation used the immunoSEQ multiplex PCR assay. For the multiplex PCR, a mixture combining 60 forward primers for TCR Vbeta segments and 13 reverse primers for TCR Jbeta segments was used. Here the immuneACCESS table is served through TCRdb, limited to in-frame sequences with V and J called. Missing clones are a known gap in these copies; in checked studies unresolved V genes cover under half, and the rest lacks a known reason. This sample's table lists roughly 55,000 clones. The top ten clonotypes cover approximately 10% of the sample. Sequencing input: PBMCs. These receptors all stem from a man over 45 in good health and CMV-seropositive.

This sequence joins TRBV5-1 and TRBJ2-2; 8 nucleotides agree with TRBD1. The trim removed 3 bases at V and 6 bases at J, leaving 10 bases unmatched. The CDR3 totals 16 residues. Germline V gives CDR1 SGHRS, CDR2 YFSETQ. The CDR3 nucleotides read TGCGCCAGCAGCTCCCCCGAACAGGGGGATGCCGGGGAGCTGTTTTTT. Protein sequence: CASSSPEQGDAGELFF.

The CDR3 sequence is CASSHTGGAEKLFF. The CDR3 region has the DNA TGTGCCAGCAGTCACACAGGGGGCGCTGAAAAACTGTTTTTT. The gene calls are TRBV6-1 and TRBJ1-4, with 9 positions matching TRBD1. This CDR3 comprises 14 residues. Germline values: CDR1 MNHNS, CDR2 SASEGT. Losses at the gene ends were 5 bases for V and 7 bases for J; bases not matched to a gene: 5.

V is TRBV5-4 and J is TRBJ2-7; tentatively, D is TRBD2 (6 bases). Trimming cost V 4 bases and J 0 bases, with 11 bases left between them. Germline V gene lookup returns CDR1 SGHNT and CDR2 YYREEE (reference sequence). The CDR3 spans 14 residues. The CDR3 nucleotides are TGTGCCAGCAGCAGGAGGGCGGCCTCCTACGAGCAGTACTTC. Residues: CASSRRAASYEQYF.

The gene calls are TRBV19 and TRBJ1-2, with a possible D match to TRBD1 (6 bases). CDR1 is LNHDA, CDR2 SQIVND, per germline (reference sequence). V gave up 5 bases and J gave up 0 bases, with 13 bases separating them. The CDR3 is 15 amino acids. For the CDR3, the DNA is TGTGCCAGTAGTGCTGACAGGACTGCTAACTATGGCTACACCTTC. Translation gives CASSADRTANYGYTF.

As DNA, the CDR3 is TGCGCCAGCAGCCAACGGGGGGCGAGGAACACTGAAGCTTTCTTT. Its translation is CASSQRGARNTEAFF. J is TRBJ1-1 and V is TRBV4-1; tentatively, D is TRBD1 (6 bases). Trimming pared 2 bases from V and 1 base from J, leaving 11 bases between. The CDR3 consists of 15 residues. Germline values: CDR1 MGHRA, CDR2 YSYEKL.

The rearrangement uses TRBV4-2 and TRBJ1-1, with D uncertain. The V and J ends lost 0 bases and 5 bases respectively, with 13 bases between them. Germline CDR1 LGHNA, CDR2 YNFKEQ. The CDR3 totals 15 residues. The CDR3 here is CASSQDTVPRTEAFF. The CDR3 nucleotides are TGTGCCAGCAGCCAAGACACGGTCCCCAGGACTGAAGCTTTCTTT.

The chain has TRBV19 and TRBJ2-2; D perhaps matches TRBD1 (6 bases). CDR1 is LNHDA, CDR2 SQIVND, per germline (reference sequence). The CDR3 runs to 14 residues. V lost 5 bases and J 0 bases, leaving 7 bases between the germline ends. CDR3 region: CASSPGANTGELFF. The CDR3 DNA follows: TGTGCCAGTAGTCCAGGGGCGAACACCGGGGAGCTGTTTTTT.

V and J are TRBV30 and TRBJ1-6; 11 bases are a match to TRBD1. This CDR3 is 14 amino acids long. Germline CDR1 and CDR2: GTSNPN and SVGIG (reference sequence). This CDR3 reads CVCSGTGGNSPLHF. CDR3 nucleotides: TGTGTCTGTTCCGGGACAGGGGGAAATTCACCCCTCCACTTT.

This chain uses TRBV2 with TRBJ2-7; D is possibly TRBD1 (5 bases). V dropped 2 bases and J dropped 1 base, with 9 bases sitting between them. Germline CDR1 is SNHLY and CDR2 is FYNNEI. The CDR3 extends over 14 amino acids. CDR3: CASSETPGSYEQYF. The CDR3, as DNA: TGTGCCAGCAGTGAAACCCCAGGGTCCTACGAGCAGTACTTC.

The rearrangement links TRBV29-1 to TRBJ1-4; 7 bases are shared with TRBD1. CDR1 is SQVTM, CDR2 ANQGSEA, per germline. CDR3 length equals 13 residues. V lost 7 bases and J lost 2; bases outside the gene matches: 4. The CDR3 DNA is TGCAGCGCCACGGGACAGACTAATGAAAAACTGTTTTTT. Translation gives CSATGQTNEKLFF.

The chain employs TRBV30 and TRBJ2-2; TRBD2 matches 7 bases. The trim removed 5 bases at V and 0 bases at J, leaving 3 bases unmatched. Germline V gives CDR1 GTSNPN, CDR2 SVGIG (reference sequence). The length of the CDR3 is 14 residues. CDR3 protein: CAWGDYPNTGELFF. The CDR3 DNA reads as TGTGCCTGGGGGGACTACCCGAACACCGGGGAGCTGTTTTTT.

The chain carries TRBV9 and TRBJ1-2; D is undetermined. V shed 0 bases and J shed 0 bases, with 12 bases lying between them. CDR1 SGDLS and CDR2 YYNGEE come from the germline V gene. The CDR3 has 16 amino acids. CDR3 sequence reads: CASSVEAGISNYGYTF. CDR3 DNA: TGTGCCAGCAGCGTAGAGGCGGGCATCTCTAACTATGGCTACACCTTC.

V usage is TRBV29-1 and J usage is TRBJ1-2; the match to TRBD1 covers 12 bases. Germline CDR1 reads SQVTM; CDR2 reads ANQGSEA. J gave up 8 bases and V 3 bases, and 4 bases lay outside the gene matches. The CDR3 length is 13 residues. For the CDR3, the DNA is TGCAGCGTTGAGGGACAGGGGGCGCGAGGCTACACCTTC. Translating it yields CSVEGQGARGYTF. The full variable domain, rest sourced from reference TRBV29-1 and TRBJ1-2, is SAVISQKPSRDICQRGTSLTIQCQVDSQVTMMFWYRQQPGQSLTLIATANQGSEATYESGFVIDKFPISRPNLTFSTLTVSNMSPEDSSIYLCSVEGQGARGYTFGSGTRLTVV.

CDR3 bases: TGTGCCAGCAGCCCCAGTGTGGGACTAGCGGGAGTTGAGCAGTTCTTC. It is translated as CASSPSVGLAGVEQFF. The chain combines TRBV4-2 with TRBJ2-1; 14 bases are a match to TRBD2. The germline V gene has CDR1 LGHNA and CDR2 YNFKEQ. V dropped 4 bases and J dropped 9; count of bases not matched to a gene: 8. The CDR3 totals 16 residues.

The chain carries TRBV6-5 and TRBJ1-4; D unresolved. The CDR3 sequence is 14 residues long. Trimming left V 5 bases short and J 7 bases short, with 14 bases between. Germline V CDR1 and CDR2: MNHEY, SVGAGI. The CDR3 sequence is CASSRQGASEKLFF. The CDR3, as DNA: TGTGCCAGCAGTCGCCAAGGAGCAAGTGAAAAACTGTTTTTT.

The chain links TRBV15 to TRBJ2-1, with D possibly TRBD1 on 5 matching bases. The CDR3 extends over 15 amino acids. V was clipped by 0 bases and J by 7 bases, with 13 bases between them. In germline, CDR1 is LNHNV, CDR2 YYDKDF (reference sequence). This chain's CDR3 is CATSRDRVKINEQFF. CDR3 bases: TGTGCCACCAGCAGAGACAGGGTAAAAATTAATGAGCAGTTCTTC.

The gene calls are TRBV5-5 and TRBJ1-5; 12 bases are shared with TRBD1. V trimming: 3 bases; J trimming: 7 bases; junction bases outside the gene matches: 5. Germline V lookup: CDR1 SGHKS, CDR2 YYEKEE (reference sequence). There are 15 residues in the CDR3. CDR3 region: CASSWGQGAGQPQHF. The CDR3 DNA reads TGTGCCAGCAGCTGGGGACAGGGGGCCGGGCAGCCCCAGCATTTT.

The chain has TRBV18 and TRBJ1-1; 9 nucleotides align to TRBD1. The CDR3 totals 15 residues. Per the germline V gene, CDR1 is KGHSH and CDR2 is LQKENI. Trimming cost V 3 bases and J 2 bases; bases outside gene matches: 4. CDR3 sequence reads: CASSPLTGGNTEAFF. The CDR3 DNA follows: TGTGCCAGCTCACCGCTGACAGGGGGAAACACTGAAGCTTTCTTT.

V is TRBV7-9 and J is TRBJ2-7; D is ambiguous. CDR3 size: 13 residues. CDR1 SEHNR and CDR2 FQNEAQ come from the germline V gene (reference sequence). Between the trimmed V and J ends, which lost 1 base and 3 bases, there was a span of 7 bases. The CDR3 protein is CASSLDAVYEQYF. Here the CDR3 DNA reads TGTGCCAGCAGCTTAGATGCGGTCTACGAGCAGTACTTC. The full variable domain, in which reference TRBV7-9 and TRBJ2-7 provide the parts outside the CDR3, is DTGVSQNPRHKITKRGQNVTFRCDPISEHNRLYWYRQTLGQGPEFLTYFQNEAQLEKSRLLSDRFSAERPKGSFSTLEIQRTEQGDSAMYLCASSLDAVYEQYFGPGTRLTVT.

With respect to this clone: One end of the junction fails to match germline, which may point to a read error. CDR3 in amino acids: CASSVAGGPQENQYF. Here the CDR3 DNA reads TGTGCCAGCAGCGTAGCGGGGGGGCCCCAAGAGAACCAGTACTTC. This rearrangement joins TRBV9 to TRBJ2-5; 8 bases fit TRBD2. The germline gives CDR1 SGDLS, CDR2 YYNGEE. The CDR3 consists of 15 residues.

V is TRBV19 and J is TRBJ1-5, with 10 bases matching TRBD1. The CDR3 covers 15 residues. Germline CDR1 and CDR2: LNHDA and SQIVND (reference sequence). Unmatched junction bases numbered 7, after V lost 7 bases and J lost 4 bases. For the CDR3, the DNA is TGTGCCAGTAAGGGCGGGGACAGGGGAAATCAGCCCCAGCATTTT. This codes for CASKGGDRGNQPQHF.

The rearrangement links TRBV30 to TRBJ1-4; D ambiguous. This CDR3 is 12 amino acids long. Germline V gene data show CDR1 as GTSNPN and CDR2 as SVGIG (reference sequence). The germline V and J ends were trimmed by 2 bases and 8 bases, with 9 bases remaining between them. The CDR3 DNA reads as TGTGCCTGGAGTATTATACGGGAAAAACTGTTTTTT. It yields the protein CAWSIIREKLFF.